This T cell receptor beta chain originates from a study of shared clonotypes between healthy human individuals. Germline loops: CDR1 MNHEY, CDR2 SMNVEV (reference sequence). The CDR3 is 11 residues long. Produced via immunoSEQ multiplex PCR; TCRdb's table is partial and in-frame only. The sample lists nearly 750,000 clones, 72% occurring once. The source is a woman aged 25 to 39 in good health. Specimen: memory CD4+ T cells sorted from blood. This sample's subset: CD45RA-negative fraction. This chain joins TRBV27 and TRBJ2-5, with a possible D match to TRBD2 (5 bases). The J call may be incorrect, as the DNA end agrees better with TRBJ2-7. The CDR3 DNA is TGTGCCAGCAGTTGGACTCACGAGCAGTACTTC. The encoded protein is CASSWTHEQYF.